These 2 T cell receptor beta chains were all obtained from the same sample, sequenced in a study of blood T cell repertoires in COVID-19. Generated by immunoSEQ multiplex PCR, the TCRdb table keeps only in-frame clones and is missing some. The sample yields over 80,000 clones, about 71% seen once. Sequencing was performed on peripheral blood. All receptors come from a woman aged 45-65 years with acute or convalescent COVID-19.

This chain connects TRBV2 to TRBJ1-4; no reliable D call. Trimming took off 7 bases at V and 5 bases at J, with 14 bases between the two ends. CDR1 SNHLY and CDR2 FYNNEI come from the germline V gene. The length of the CDR3 is 14 residues. In DNA, the CDR3 is TGTGCCAGCATTTACTCGGAGAGAAATGAAAAACTGTTTTTT. Translating gives CASIYSERNEKLFF.

The chain joins TRBV16 to TRBJ2-5; TRBD1 agrees at 9 bases. The V and J ends lost 10 bases and 0 bases, in that order; junction bases with no gene match: 9. Per the germline V gene, CDR1 is KGHSY and CDR2 is FQNENV. The CDR3 length is 15 residues. The DNA of the CDR3 is TGTGCCATCTCAGCTGGACAGGGGTACCAAGAGACCCAGTACTTC. The encoded protein is CAISAGQGYQETQYF.